This T cell receptor (beta chain) emerged from a study of blood T cell repertoires in COVID-19. Study details: Some COVID-19 samples were acute and others convalescent; all came from the United States, Italy and Spain. Sources were T cells, B-cell-depleted T cells, or PBMCs; the material itself was cDNA or gDNA.

In the source study's methods: Quantification of nucleated cells was approximated via reference gene primer amplification. Clones were read by immunoSEQ multiplex PCR, and TCRdb kept only the in-frame ones, dropping some. The DNA gave D and trimming, while V, J and clone size come from that table. The sample consists of under 200,000 clones, 80% to 90% of them appearing once. With 3 bases removed from V and 6 bases from J, the gap between germline ends came to 8 bases. CDR3 length: 12 amino acids. Germline lookup yields CDR1 MNHEY and CDR2 SMNVEV (reference sequence). This clonotype was sampled from a man in his fifties or sixties with acute or convalescent COVID-19. Sequences were obtained from peripheral blood. The J gene is TRBJ1-2, the V gene TRBV27; TRBD1 might be the D (5 bases). DNA of the CDR3: TGTGCCAGCAGTTTGCGGGGGAATGGCTACACCTTC. Protein sequence: CASSLRGNGYTF.